The 27 T cell receptor beta chains listed next were all sequenced from one sample in a study of blood T cell repertoires in COVID-19. Data came from immunoSEQ multiplex PCR; TCRdb stores just in-frame clones and leaves some out. The sample lists about 160,000 clones, approximately 91% seen once, with around 2.1% in the top ten. The sequencing sample was made of peripheral blood. These receptors originate from a man between 18 and 35 years old with acute or convalescent COVID-19.

This rearrangement joins TRBV5-1 to TRBJ1-1; D not resolved. The V end lost 3 bases, the J end lost 3 bases, and 12 bases lay between the germline ends. Germline V CDR1 and CDR2: SGHRS, YFSETQ. This CDR3 comprises 14 residues. The CDR3 is CASSWGGSYTEAFF. CDR3 DNA: TGCGCCAGCAGCTGGGGAGGGTCTTACACTGAAGCTTTCTTT.

The rearrangement links TRBV7-9 to TRBJ1-1; TRBD1 is a possible D gene (6 bases). This CDR3 comprises 17 residues. Looked up from germline, CDR1 is SEHNR and CDR2 is FQNEAQ (reference sequence). The V gene lost 7 bases and the J gene lost 3 bases, with 24 bases spanning the gap. Here the CDR3 reads CASTPVAGADDYTEAFF. CDR3 nucleotides: TGTGCCAGCACCCCAGTGGCAGGGGCCGATGACTACACTGAAGCTTTCTTT.

J is TRBJ2-3 and V is TRBV6-2 or TRBV6-3, with TRBD1 as a possible D gene (5 bases). The V end was cut by 6 bases, the J end by 5 bases, with 15 bases between. The germline CDR1 and CDR2 sequences are MNHEY and SVGEGT. The CDR3 consists of 14 residues. The CDR3 reads CASSFVGVEDTQYF. As DNA, the CDR3 is TGTGCCAGCAGCTTCGTAGGGGTGGAAGATACGCAGTATTTT.

V and J are TRBV10-3 and TRBJ1-1, with D perhaps TRBD1 (6 bases). Trimming pared 2 bases from V and 10 bases from J, leaving 14 bases between. CDR3 length: 13 residues. Germline V gene sequence: CDR1 ENHRY, CDR2 SYGVKD. The CDR3 DNA reads TGTGCCATCAGTGAGAGCGAACAGGGAAGAGCTTTCTTT. Its translation: CAISESEQGRAFF.

The chain combines TRBV30 with TRBJ1-4, with a tentative D call TRBD1 (5 bases). V was clipped by 0 bases and J by 4 bases, with 12 bases between them. The CDR3 contains 15 residues. Germline CDR1 and CDR2: GTSNPN and SVGIG (reference sequence). The CDR3 reads CAWSVSAGLNEKLFF. The CDR3 DNA reads TGTGCCTGGAGTGTATCGGCAGGGCTTAATGAAAAACTGTTTTTT.

This chain uses TRBV4-1 with TRBJ2-5; 11 bases line up with TRBD2. J gave up 3 bases and V 1 base, and 7 bases lay outside the gene matches. The germline CDR1 and CDR2 sequences are MGHRA and YSYEKL. This CDR3 comprises 17 residues. Written as DNA, the CDR3 is TGCGCCAGCAGCCAAGGAACGCTAGCGGGGGGAGAAGAGACCCAGTACTTC. Residues: CASSQGTLAGGEETQYF.

This clone has a handful of counts. This chain connects TRBV6-5 to TRBJ2-2, with TRBD1 as a possible D gene (5 bases). Germline V gives CDR1 MNHEY, CDR2 SVGAGI. The V end was cut by 5 bases, the J end by 4 bases, with 14 bases between. The CDR3 length is 15 residues. CDR3 sequence reads: CASSPFPRGTGELFF. The DNA for the CDR3 is TGTGCCAGCAGTCCCTTTCCTAGGGGCACCGGGGAGCTGTTTTTT.

This chain joins TRBV29-1 and TRBJ2-5; D perhaps matches TRBD2 (6 bases). V dropped 4 bases and J dropped 2 bases, with 17 bases sitting between them. Germline V lookup: CDR1 SQVTM, CDR2 ANQGSEA. This CDR3 comprises 15 residues. The CDR3 DNA reads as TGCAGCGTTGTACGTTCGGGGGTTCGGCAAGAGACCCAGTACTTC. Its translation is CSVVRSGVRQETQYF.

The rearrangement uses TRBV18 and TRBJ2-2; D gene uncertain. The CDR3 is made up of 12 amino acids. From germline, CDR1 is KGHSH and CDR2 LQKENI. V was trimmed by 10 bases and J by 1 base, leaving 7 bases between them. Written as DNA, the CDR3 is TGTGCCACCGACAAGAACACCGGGGAGCTGTTTTTT. Encoded protein: CATDKNTGELFF.

The chain employs TRBV27 and TRBJ2-7; TRBD1 agrees at 9 bases. CDR3 length equals 11 residues. The V gene's germline CDR1 is MNHEY and CDR2 SMNVEV (reference sequence). V dropped 10 bases and J dropped 3; count of bases not matched to a gene: 1. The CDR3 spells CATGQGYEQYF. In DNA form, the CDR3 reads TGTGCCACGGGACAGGGCTACGAGCAGTACTTC.

This clone has just one count. The CDR3 loop is CASRSANEKLFF. In nucleotides, the CDR3 is TGTGCCAGTCGCTCGGCTAATGAAAAACTGTTTTTT. The chain combines TRBV12-3 or TRBV12-4 with TRBJ1-4, with D hard to call. V shed 9 bases and J shed 3 bases, with 8 bases lying between them. The CDR3 consists of 12 residues.

This chain joins TRBV19 and TRBJ1-2, with no clear D. Looked up from germline, CDR1 is LNHDA and CDR2 is SQIVND (reference sequence). V dropped 2 bases and J dropped 8 bases, with 9 bases sitting between them. This CDR3 has 12 residues. DNA for the CDR3: TGTGCCAGTAGTATAACCCCAGGCGGCTACACCTTC. Translation gives CASSITPGGYTF. The whole variable domain, filled in from reference TRBV19 and TRBJ1-2, reads DGGITQSPKYLFRKEGQNVTLSCEQNLNHDAMYWYRQDPGQGLRLIYYSQIVNDFQKGDIAEGYSVSREKKESFPLTVTSAQKNPTAFYLCASSITPGGYTFGSGTRLTVV.

The DNA of the CDR3 is TGTGCCAGCAGCTTAGACGGGACTTATAATGAAAAACTGTTTTTT. As protein: CASSLDGTYNEKLFF. The V gene is TRBV7-2, the J gene TRBJ1-4, with D perhaps TRBD1 (5 bases). The CDR3 covers 15 residues. Per the germline V gene, CDR1 is SGHTA and CDR2 is FQGNSA. The V end was cut by 1 base, the J end by 4 bases, with 10 bases between.

The chain employs TRBV4-1 and TRBJ1-2; no clear D. V was trimmed by 1 base and J by 8 bases, leaving 14 bases between them. Germline values: CDR1 MGHRA, CDR2 YSYEKL. CDR3 length: 14 amino acids. The CDR3: CASSQGVGAGGYTF. CDR3 in DNA: TGCGCCAGCAGCCAAGGTGTGGGCGCGGGCGGCTACACCTTC.

The CDR3 DNA follows: TGTGCCAGCAGCCAGTTAATGGGGGCGAACACTGAAGCTTTCTTT. Translation gives CASSQLMGANTEAFF. V is TRBV14 and J is TRBJ1-1, with D tentatively TRBD1 (6 bases). There are 15 residues in the CDR3. Trimming removed 3 bases at V and 1 base at J, with 12 bases between. Germline V gene data show CDR1 as SGHDN and CDR2 as FVKESK.

With regard to this clone: One junction end does not reproduce the germline sequence, and a read error may be involved. This chain links TRBV27 with TRBJ2-1; 9 bases are a match to TRBD2. CDR1 is MNHEY, CDR2 SMNVEV, per germline (reference sequence). This CDR3 spans 14 amino acids. CDR3 nucleotides: TGTGCCAGCAGTTTAGCGGGAGGGCCCAATGGGCAGTTCTTC. It specifies CASSLAGGPNGQFF.

The chain recombines TRBV7-9 with TRBJ1-1; no firm D call. Germline CDR1 and CDR2: SEHNR and FQNEAQ (reference sequence). V was cut by 2 bases and J by 3 bases, with 19 bases left in between. The CDR3 is 17 residues long. CDR3 amino acids: CASSLLRDRTGYTEAFF. The CDR3, as DNA: TGTGCCAGCAGCTTATTGCGGGATCGCACCGGGTACACTGAAGCTTTCTTT.

This chain uses TRBV10-3 with TRBJ2-2, with D possibly TRBD1 on 7 matching bases. The V and J ends lost 2 bases and 6 bases respectively, with 13 bases between them. Germline V lookup: CDR1 ENHRY, CDR2 SYGVKD. The CDR3 totals 15 residues. The DNA of the CDR3 is TGTGCCATCAGTGAGGTGCAGGGGGGATCCGGGGAGCTGTTTTTT. Translating it yields CAISEVQGGSGELFF.

This clone occurred once. V is TRBV7-8 and J is TRBJ1-2; D is unclear. Germline assignment: CDR1 SGHVS and CDR2 FQNEAQ. This CDR3 comprises 14 residues. The germline V and J ends were trimmed by 2 bases and 0 bases, with 7 bases remaining between them. This CDR3 is CASSLSTANYGYTF. CDR3 coding DNA: TGTGCCAGCAGCTTAAGCACAGCTAACTATGGCTACACCTTC. The full variable domain, its missing parts supplied by reference TRBV7-8 and TRBJ1-2, is GAGVSQSPRYKVAKRGQDVALRCDPISGHVSLFWYQQALGQGPEFLTYFQNEAQLDKSGLPSDRFFAERPEGSVSTLKIQRTQQEDSAVYLCASSLSTANYGYTFGSGTRLTVV.

The rearrangement uses TRBV14 and TRBJ1-1; 7 nucleotides align to TRBD1. Germline V gene sequence: CDR1 SGHDN, CDR2 FVKESK. This CDR3 is built from 15 residues. With V trimmed by 1 base and J by 5 bases, 7 bases remained unmatched. CDR3: CASSQGQGGRTEAFF. CDR3 in DNA: TGTGCCAGCAGCCAAGGACAGGGAGGAAGGACTGAAGCTTTCTTT.

The chain recombines TRBV5-1 with TRBJ2-2; 8 bases are shared with TRBD1. The CDR3 is 14 amino acids. The J segment lost 4 bases and the V segment lost 4 bases, leaving 3 bases of the junction unmatched. CDR1 SGHRS and CDR2 YFSETQ come from the germline V gene. CDR3 DNA: TGCGCCAGCAGCATAGACAGGGGCACCGGGGAGCTGTTTTTT. Translation gives CASSIDRGTGELFF.

The V gene is TRBV4-1, the J gene TRBJ2-1; 7 positions match TRBD2. With V trimmed by 3 bases and J by 6 bases, 11 bases remained unmatched. The CDR3 sequence is 16 residues long. Per the germline V gene, CDR1 is MGHRA and CDR2 is YSYEKL. Written as DNA, the CDR3 is TGCGCCAGCAGCCAGCCCGGGACTACACGTCCCAATGAGCAGTTCTTC. Its protein is CASSQPGTTRPNEQFF.

This clone appeared a single time. The chain combines TRBV2 with TRBJ1-1; 8 bases fit TRBD1. Germline CDR1 and CDR2: SNHLY and FYNNEI. CDR3 length: 14 residues. V shed 6 bases and J 0 bases; nucleotides not matched to a gene: 3. The DNA for the CDR3 is TGTGCCAGCAGACTACAGGGGGTGAACACTGAAGCTTTCTTT. Protein product: CASRLQGVNTEAFF.

The chain joins TRBV6-1 to TRBJ1-2; perhaps TRBD1 as D (5 bases). V lost 2 bases to trimming and J lost 7 bases, with 11 bases between them. The length of the CDR3 is 13 residues. The germline V gene has CDR1 MNHNS and CDR2 SASEGT. CDR3 DNA sequence: TGTGCCAGCAGTGAACCAGGGTTCTCTGGCTACACCTTC. The encoded protein is CASSEPGFSGYTF.

The CDR3: CASSFAQGTAEQPPYGYTF. In DNA, the CDR3 is TGTGCCAGCAGCTTCGCTCAGGGGACGGCAGAACAGCCGCCATATGGCTACACCTTC. V gene TRBV7-8 combines with J gene TRBJ1-2, with D possibly TRBD1 on 6 matching bases. V was cut by 3 bases and J by 5 bases, with 28 bases left in between. Germline CDR1 reads SGHVS; CDR2 reads FQNEAQ. CDR3 length: 19 amino acids.

This chain joins TRBV5-1 and TRBJ1-1, with D perhaps matching TRBD1 (5 bases). Germline V gene data show CDR1 as SGHRS and CDR2 as YFSETQ. V dropped 0 bases and J dropped 1 base, with 10 bases sitting between them. There are 15 residues in the CDR3. The CDR3 is CASSLVGRENTEAFF. CDR3 nucleotides: TGCGCCAGCAGCTTGGTTGGCAGGGAGAACACTGAAGCTTTCTTT. Supplemented by reference TRBV5-1 and TRBJ1-1, the full variable domain reads KAGVTQTPRYLIKTRGQQVTLSCSPISGHRSVSWYQQTPGQGLQFLFEYFSETQRNKGNFPGRFSGRQFSNSRSEMNVSTLELGDSALYLCASSLVGRENTEAFFGQGTRLTVV.

A word on this clone: At one end the junction does not follow the germline gene, possibly because of a read error. This chain connects TRBV19 to TRBJ1-1; D is perhaps TRBD1 (6 bases). The germline gives CDR1 LNHDA, CDR2 SQIVND (reference sequence). The CDR3 sequence is 13 residues long. The CDR3 is CASSIASGTLDSF. CDR3 DNA: TGTGCCAGTAGTATAGCTTCCGGGACATTGGATTCTTTT.